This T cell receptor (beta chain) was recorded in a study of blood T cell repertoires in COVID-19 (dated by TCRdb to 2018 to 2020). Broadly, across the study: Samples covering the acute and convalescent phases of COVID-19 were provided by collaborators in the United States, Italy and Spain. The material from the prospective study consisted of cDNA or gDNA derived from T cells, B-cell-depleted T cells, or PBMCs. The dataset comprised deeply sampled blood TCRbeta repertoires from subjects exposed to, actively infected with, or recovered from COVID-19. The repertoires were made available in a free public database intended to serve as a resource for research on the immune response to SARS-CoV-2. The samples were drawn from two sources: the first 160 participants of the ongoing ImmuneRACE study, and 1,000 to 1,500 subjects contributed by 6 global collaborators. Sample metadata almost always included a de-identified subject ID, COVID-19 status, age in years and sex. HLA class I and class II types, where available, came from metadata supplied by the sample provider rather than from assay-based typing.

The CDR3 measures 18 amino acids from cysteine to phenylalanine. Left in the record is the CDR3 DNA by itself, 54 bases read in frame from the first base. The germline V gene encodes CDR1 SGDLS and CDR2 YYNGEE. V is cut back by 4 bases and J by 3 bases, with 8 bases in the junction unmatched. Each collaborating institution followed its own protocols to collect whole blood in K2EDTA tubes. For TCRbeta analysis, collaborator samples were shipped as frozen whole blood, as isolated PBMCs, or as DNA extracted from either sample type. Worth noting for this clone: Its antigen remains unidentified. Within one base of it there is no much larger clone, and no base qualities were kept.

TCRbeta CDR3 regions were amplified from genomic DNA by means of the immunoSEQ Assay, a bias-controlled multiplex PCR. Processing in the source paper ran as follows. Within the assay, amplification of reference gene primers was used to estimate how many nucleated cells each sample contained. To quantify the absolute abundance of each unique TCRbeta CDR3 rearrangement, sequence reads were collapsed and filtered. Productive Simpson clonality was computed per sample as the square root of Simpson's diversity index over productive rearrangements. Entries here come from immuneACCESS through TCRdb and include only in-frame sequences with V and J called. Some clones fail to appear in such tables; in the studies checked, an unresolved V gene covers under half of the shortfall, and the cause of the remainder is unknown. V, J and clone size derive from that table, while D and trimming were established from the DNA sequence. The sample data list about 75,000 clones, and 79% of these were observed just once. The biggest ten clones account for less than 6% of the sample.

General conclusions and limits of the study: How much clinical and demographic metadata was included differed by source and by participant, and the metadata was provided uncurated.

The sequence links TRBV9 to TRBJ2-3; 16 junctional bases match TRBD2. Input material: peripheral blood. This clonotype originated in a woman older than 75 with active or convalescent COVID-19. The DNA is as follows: TGTGCCAGCAGCAACGGGACTAGCGGGAGGGCCTGGACAGATACGCAGTATTTT. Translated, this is CASSNGTSGRAWTDTQYF.